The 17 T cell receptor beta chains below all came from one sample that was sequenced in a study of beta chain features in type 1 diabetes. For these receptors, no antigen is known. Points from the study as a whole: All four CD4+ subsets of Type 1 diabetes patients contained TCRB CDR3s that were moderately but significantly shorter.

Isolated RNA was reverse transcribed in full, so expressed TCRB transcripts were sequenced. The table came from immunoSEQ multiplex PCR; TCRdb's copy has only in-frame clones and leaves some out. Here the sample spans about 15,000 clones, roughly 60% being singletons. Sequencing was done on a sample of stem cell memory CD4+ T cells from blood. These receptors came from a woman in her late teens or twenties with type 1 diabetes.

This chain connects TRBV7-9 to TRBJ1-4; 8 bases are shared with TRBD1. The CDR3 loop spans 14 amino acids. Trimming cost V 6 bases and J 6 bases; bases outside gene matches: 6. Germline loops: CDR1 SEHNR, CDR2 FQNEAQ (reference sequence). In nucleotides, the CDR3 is TGTGCCAGCAGGTACAGGGGGATCGATGAAAAACTGTTTTTT. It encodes CASRYRGIDEKLFF. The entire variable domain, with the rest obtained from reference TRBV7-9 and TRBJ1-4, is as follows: DTGVSQNPRHKITKRGQNVTFRCDPISEHNRLYWYRQTLGQGPEFLTYFQNEAQLEKSRLLSDRFSAERPKGSFSTLEIQRTEQGDSAMYLCASRYRGIDEKLFFGSGTQLSVL.

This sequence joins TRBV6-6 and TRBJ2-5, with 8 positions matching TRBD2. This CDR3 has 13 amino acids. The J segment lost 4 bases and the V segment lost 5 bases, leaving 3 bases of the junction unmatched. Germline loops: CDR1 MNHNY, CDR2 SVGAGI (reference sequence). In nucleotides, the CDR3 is TGTGCCAGCAGTAAAGCGGGAGTAGAGACCCAGTACTTC. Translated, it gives CASSKAGVETQYF.

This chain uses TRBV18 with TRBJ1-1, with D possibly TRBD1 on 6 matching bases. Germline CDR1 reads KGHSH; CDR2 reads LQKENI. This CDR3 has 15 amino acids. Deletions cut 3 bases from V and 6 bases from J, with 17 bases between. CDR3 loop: CASSPLSGGPAEAFF. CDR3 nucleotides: TGTGCCAGCTCACCCCTATCCGGGGGGCCAGCTGAAGCTTTCTTT.

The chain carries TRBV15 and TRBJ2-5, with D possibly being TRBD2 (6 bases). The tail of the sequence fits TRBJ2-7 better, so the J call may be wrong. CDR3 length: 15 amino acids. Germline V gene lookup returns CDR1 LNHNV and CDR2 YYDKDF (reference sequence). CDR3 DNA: TGTGCCACCAGCAGAGATCCGGGAGTTGCCTACGAGCAGTACTTC. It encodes CATSRDPGVAYEQYF.

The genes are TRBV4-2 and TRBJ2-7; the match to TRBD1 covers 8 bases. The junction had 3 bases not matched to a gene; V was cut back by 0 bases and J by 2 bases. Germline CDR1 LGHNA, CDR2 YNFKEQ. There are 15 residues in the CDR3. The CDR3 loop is CASSQEDREAYEQYF. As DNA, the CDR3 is TGTGCCAGCAGCCAAGAGGACAGGGAAGCCTACGAGCAGTACTTC.

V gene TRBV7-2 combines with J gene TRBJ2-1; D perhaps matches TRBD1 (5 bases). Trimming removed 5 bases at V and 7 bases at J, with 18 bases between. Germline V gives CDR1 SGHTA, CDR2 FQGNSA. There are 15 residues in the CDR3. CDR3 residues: CASSPPPGAGNEQFF. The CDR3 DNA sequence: TGTGCCAGCAGCCCCCCCCCTGGGGCTGGGAATGAGCAGTTCTTC.

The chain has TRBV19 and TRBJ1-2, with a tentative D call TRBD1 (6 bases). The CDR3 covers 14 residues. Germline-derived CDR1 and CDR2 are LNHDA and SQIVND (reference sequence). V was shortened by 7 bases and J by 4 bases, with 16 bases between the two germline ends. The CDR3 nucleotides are TGTGCCAGTACCTCCGGACAGAGCCGCTATGGCTACACCTTC. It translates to CASTSGQSRYGYTF.

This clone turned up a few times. Here the CDR3 DNA reads TGCAGCGTAGCATCCTCGGGGGAGACCCAGTACTTC. Amino acids: CSVASSGETQYF. This sequence joins TRBV29-1 and TRBJ2-5, with a weak D call TRBD2 (5 bases). V lost 6 bases and J lost 5, with 13 bases in between. The CDR3 covers 12 residues. CDR1 is SQVTM, CDR2 ANQGSEA, per germline.

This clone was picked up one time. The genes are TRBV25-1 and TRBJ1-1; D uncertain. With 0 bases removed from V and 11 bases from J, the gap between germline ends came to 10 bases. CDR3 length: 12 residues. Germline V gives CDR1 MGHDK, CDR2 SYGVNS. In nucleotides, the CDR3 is TGTGCCAGCAGTGAATATCGGGGTGAGGCTTTCTTT. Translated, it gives CASSEYRGEAFF. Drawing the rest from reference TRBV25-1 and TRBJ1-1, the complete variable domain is EADIYQTPRYLVIGTGKKITLECSQTMGHDKMYWYQQDPGMELHLIHYSYGVNSTEKGDLSSESTVSRIRTEHFPLTLESARPSHTSQYLCASSEYRGEAFFGQGTRLTVV.

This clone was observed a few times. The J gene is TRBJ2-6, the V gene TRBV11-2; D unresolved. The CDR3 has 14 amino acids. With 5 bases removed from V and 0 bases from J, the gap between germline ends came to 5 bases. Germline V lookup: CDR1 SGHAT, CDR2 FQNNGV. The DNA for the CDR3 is TGTGCCAGCAGCCCCAGCTCTGGGGCCAACGTCCTGACTTTC. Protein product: CASSPSSGANVLTF.

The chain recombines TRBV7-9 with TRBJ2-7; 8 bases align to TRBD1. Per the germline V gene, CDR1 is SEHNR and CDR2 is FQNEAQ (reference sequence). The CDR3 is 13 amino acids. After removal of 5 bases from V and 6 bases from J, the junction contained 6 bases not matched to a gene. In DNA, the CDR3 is TGTGCCAGCAGCCCCGGGACAGGTGGCGAGCAGTACTTC. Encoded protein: CASSPGTGGEQYF.

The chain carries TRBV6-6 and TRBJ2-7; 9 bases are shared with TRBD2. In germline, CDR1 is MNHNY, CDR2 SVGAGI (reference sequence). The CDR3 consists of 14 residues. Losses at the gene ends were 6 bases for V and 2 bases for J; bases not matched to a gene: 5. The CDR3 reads CASRMTSGTYEQYF. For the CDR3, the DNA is TGTGCCAGCAGAATGACTAGCGGTACCTACGAGCAGTACTTC.

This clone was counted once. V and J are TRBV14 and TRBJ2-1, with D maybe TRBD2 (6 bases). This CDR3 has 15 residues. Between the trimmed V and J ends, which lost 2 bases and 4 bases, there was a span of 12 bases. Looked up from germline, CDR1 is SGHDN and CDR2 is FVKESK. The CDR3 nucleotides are TGTGCCAGCAGCCAACTAACGGGAGTATACAATGAGCAGTTCTTC. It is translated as CASSQLTGVYNEQFF.

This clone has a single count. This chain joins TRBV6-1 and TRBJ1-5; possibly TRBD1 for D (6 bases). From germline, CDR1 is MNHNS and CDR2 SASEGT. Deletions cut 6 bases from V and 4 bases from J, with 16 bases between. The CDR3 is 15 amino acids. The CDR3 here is CASRRQGTVNQPQHF. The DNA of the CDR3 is TGTGCCAGCAGGCGGCAGGGGACCGTAAATCAGCCCCAGCATTTT.

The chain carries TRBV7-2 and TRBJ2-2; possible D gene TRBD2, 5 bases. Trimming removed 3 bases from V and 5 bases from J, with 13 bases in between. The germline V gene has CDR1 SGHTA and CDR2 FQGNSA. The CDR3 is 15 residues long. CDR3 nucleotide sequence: TGTGCCAGCAGCTTCTCCCACCCGGGAACCGGGGAGCTGTTTTTT. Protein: CASSFSHPGTGELFF.

CDR3 protein: CASSPGLAFSYEQYF. Written as DNA, the CDR3 is TGTGCCAGCAGCCCGGGACTAGCGTTCTCCTACGAGCAGTACTTC. The rearrangement links TRBV7-2 to TRBJ2-7; 10 nucleotides line up with TRBD2. CDR3 size: 15 residues. CDR1 and CDR2 from the germline V gene are SGHTA and FQGNSA. Unmatched junction bases numbered 4, after V lost 5 bases and J lost 0 bases.

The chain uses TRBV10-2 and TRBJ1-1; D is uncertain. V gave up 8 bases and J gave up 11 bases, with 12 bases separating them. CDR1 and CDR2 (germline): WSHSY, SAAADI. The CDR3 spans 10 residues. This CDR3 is CASSGSPAFF. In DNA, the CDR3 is TGCGCCAGCTCCGGGTCCCCGGCTTTCTTT.